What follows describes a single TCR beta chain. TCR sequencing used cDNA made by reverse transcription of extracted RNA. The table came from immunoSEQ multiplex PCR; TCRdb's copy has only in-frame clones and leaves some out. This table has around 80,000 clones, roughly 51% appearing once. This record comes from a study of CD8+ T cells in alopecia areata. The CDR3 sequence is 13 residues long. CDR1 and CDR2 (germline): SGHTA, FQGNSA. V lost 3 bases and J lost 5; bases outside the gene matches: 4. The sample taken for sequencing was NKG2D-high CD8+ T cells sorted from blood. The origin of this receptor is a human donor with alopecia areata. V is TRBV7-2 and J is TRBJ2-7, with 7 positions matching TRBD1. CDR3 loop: CASSFDRDHEQYF. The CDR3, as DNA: TGTGCCAGCAGCTTCGACAGGGACCACGAGCAGTACTTC.